Shown below are 13 T cell receptor beta chains from a single sample sequenced in a study of blood T cell repertoires in COVID-19. The repertoire was sequenced with immunoSEQ multiplex PCR; TCRdb's copy has only in-frame clones and lacks some. The sample lists about 100,000 clones; less than 90% were seen once. What was sequenced was peripheral blood. Every receptor here comes from a man under 40 in a cohort sampled during active COVID-19.

This clone was found once. The chain couples TRBV7-3 to TRBJ2-1; D may be TRBD2 (6 bases). CDR1 and CDR2 from the germline V gene are SGHTA and FQGTGA. This CDR3 is built from 16 residues. V lost 6 bases and J lost 9, with 24 bases in between. This CDR3 reads CASSETGTGSASEQFF. Written as DNA, the CDR3 is TGTGCCAGCAGTGAGACCGGGACTGGATCGGCCAGTGAGCAGTTCTTC.

The chain links TRBV5-1 to TRBJ1-5; a weak D match, TRBD1 (6 bases). Germline loops: CDR1 SGHRS, CDR2 YFSETQ. The CDR3 is 14 residues long. The V and J ends lost 2 bases and 5 bases respectively, with 11 bases between them. The CDR3 nucleotides are TGCGCCAGCAGCTTCACAGGGAATGATCAGCCCCAGCATTTT. Translation gives CASSFTGNDQPQHF.

This clone was observed a handful of times. The rearrangement links TRBV5-5 to TRBJ1-2; D is possibly TRBD1 (5 bases). Trimming cost V 3 bases and J 7 bases, with 13 bases left between them. The CDR3 is made up of 13 amino acids. Germline V lookup: CDR1 SGHKS, CDR2 YYEKEE (reference sequence). The DNA for the CDR3 is TGTGCCAGCAGCTATGACAGCTACCTTGGCTACACCTTC. It translates to CASSYDSYLGYTF. Complete variable domain (other parts from reference TRBV5-5 and TRBJ1-2): DAGVTQSPTHLIKTRGQQVTLRCSPISGHKSVSWYQQVLGQGPQFIFQYYEKEERGRGNFPDRFSARQFPNYSSELNVNALLLGDSALYLCASSYDSYLGYTFGSGTRLTVV.

This clone came up once. The chain recombines TRBV13 with TRBJ1-1; 7 bases are shared with TRBD1. The V segment lost 4 bases and the J segment 4 bases; nucleotides outside the gene matches: 9. CDR3 length: 15 amino acids. Per germline, CDR1 PRHDT and CDR2 FYEKMQ (reference sequence). This CDR3 reads CASSSRGTVGTEAFF. For the CDR3, the DNA is TGTGCCAGCAGCTCCCGAGGGACAGTCGGCACTGAAGCTTTCTTT.

This chain uses TRBV19 with TRBJ1-4; 8 bases match TRBD1. V was clipped by 4 bases and J by 6 bases; unmatched bases: 4. The V gene's germline CDR1 is LNHDA and CDR2 SQIVND (reference sequence). The CDR3 loop spans 14 amino acids. CDR3 DNA sequence: TGTGCCAGTAGTAGCAGGGGGCGCGATGAAAAACTGTTTTTT. Translation gives CASSSRGRDEKLFF.

The genes are TRBV29-1 and TRBJ1-1; 8 bases match TRBD1. Germline V gene sequence: CDR1 SQVTM, CDR2 ANQGSEA. The CDR3 has 14 residues. Trimming cost V 6 bases and J 6 bases; bases outside gene matches: 12. CDR3 amino acids: CSVLRQGIIAEAFF. The CDR3 coding sequence is TGCAGCGTCCTTAGACAGGGGATCATTGCTGAAGCTTTCTTT.

The chain has TRBV29-1 and TRBJ2-7; TRBD2 matches at 10 bases. V shed 0 bases and J 6 bases; nucleotides not matched to a gene: 8. The CDR3 has 15 residues. In germline, CDR1 is SQVTM, CDR2 ANQGSEA. The DNA of the CDR3 is TGCAGCGTTGAAGATATGGGAGCGGGGGGGCCCGAGCAGTACTTC. Its translation is CSVEDMGAGGPEQYF.

The chain joins TRBV5-4 to TRBJ2-7, with 7 nucleotides matching TRBD1. Germline CDR1 and CDR2: SGHNT and YYREEE (reference sequence). The CDR3 covers 15 residues. J lost 2 bases, V lost 3 bases, and 8 bases had no gene match. CDR3 nucleotide sequence: TGTGCCAGCAGCTCCCAACCTGGGACAGCCTACGAGCAGTACTTC. It specifies CASSSQPGTAYEQYF.

In its sample, this clone was seen many times. The rearrangement links TRBV5-1 to TRBJ1-2, with TRBD1 matching 7 bases. This CDR3 has 15 amino acids. The V gene's germline CDR1 is SGHRS and CDR2 YFSETQ. The J segment lost 6 bases and the V segment lost 0 bases, leaving 8 bases of the junction unmatched. The CDR3 bases are TGCGCCAGCAGCTTGGGACAGGGCGCTTTCAATGGCTACACCTTC. As protein: CASSLGQGAFNGYTF.

This clone appeared a single time. This chain joins TRBV5-4 and TRBJ1-5; tentative D call: TRBD1 (6 bases). This CDR3 has 13 residues. Trimming cost V 4 bases and J 3 bases, with 8 bases left between them. Germline CDR1 and CDR2: SGHNT and YYREEE (reference sequence). The CDR3 DNA sequence: TGTGCCAGCAGCCGGGACACCAATCAGCCCCAGCATTTT. Its protein is CASSRDTNQPQHF.

The chain is built from TRBV11-2 and TRBJ2-5; 10 positions match TRBD1. CDR1 and CDR2 (germline): SGHAT, FQNNGV. With V trimmed by 1 base and J by 5 bases, 7 bases remained unmatched. This CDR3 contains 16 residues. The CDR3 DNA reads as TGTGCCAGCAGCTTAGGAGACAGGGGGCGCAGTGAGACCCAGTACTTC. This codes for CASSLGDRGRSETQYF.

The gene calls are TRBV5-1 and TRBJ2-3, with 8 bases identical to TRBD2. Germline CDR1 SGHRS, CDR2 YFSETQ. The CDR3 is made up of 18 amino acids. With 4 bases clipped from V and 1 base from J, the junction kept 14 bases outside the gene matches. This CDR3 reads CASSPGVAGTMGTDTQYF. In DNA form, the CDR3 reads TGCGCCAGCAGCCCCGGGGTAGCGGGGACGATGGGCACAGATACGCAGTATTTT.

This clone was seen a few times. The chain combines TRBV7-9 with TRBJ2-7, with 9 bases fitting TRBD2. The CDR3 is 16 amino acids. V lost 4 bases, J lost 5 bases, and 12 bases stayed unmatched. Germline values: CDR1 SEHNR, CDR2 FQNEAQ (reference sequence). CDR3 sequence: CASSSGSPGLADEQYF. CDR3 nucleotides: TGTGCCAGCAGCTCGGGGTCTCCGGGACTAGCTGACGAGCAGTACTTC.